These T cell receptor beta chains were read from a single sample in a study of control samples from healthy donors and cancer patients. Generated by immunoSEQ multiplex PCR, the TCRdb table keeps only in-frame clones and is missing some. The sample contains approximately 82,000 clones, around 87% of which appear only once. The sample consisted of blood. The receptors shown here come from a man aged 45-60 years in good health. CDR3s leave out the opening cysteine and the closing phenylalanine or tryptophan. Each record gives: V gene, J gene, D gene, clone size, CDR3 protein. D genes are given only for firm matches. Some rows mark clone size as missing; the rest say once, few, many or name a class of expanded clone.

V: TRBV5-1; J: TRBJ1-3; D: NA; size: NA; CDR3: ASSYAATSERNTIY
V: TRBV7-6; J: TRBJ1-1; D: NA; size: NA; CDR3: ASSARVGGTGDTEAF
V: TRBV7-8; J: TRBJ2-7; D: NA; size: NA; CDR3: ASSLEGSAYSYEQY
V: TRBV7-3; J: TRBJ2-7; D: NA; size: NA; CDR3: ASSLGTPYEQY
V: TRBV19; J: TRBJ1-5; D: TRBD1; size: once; CDR3: ATLDRGNQPQH
V: TRBV7-6; J: TRBJ2-5; D: NA; size: NA; CDR3: ASSSGETQY
V: TRBV6-5; J: TRBJ1-1; D: NA; size: NA; CDR3: ASRTGLKNTEAF
V: TRBV28; J: TRBJ1-1; D: NA; size: NA; CDR3: ASSLGGGEAF
V: TRBV7-3; J: TRBJ2-2; D: NA; size: once; CDR3: ASRITGNTGELF
V: TRBV9; J: TRBJ2-1; D: NA; size: NA; CDR3: ASSVSAGYNEQF
V: TRBV15; J: TRBJ1-1; D: NA; size: NA; CDR3: ATSRDRVREDTEAF
V: TRBV2; J: TRBJ1-1; D: TRBD1; size: NA; CDR3: ASSITGAASEAF
V: TRBV2; J: TRBJ2-7; D: TRBD1; size: NA; CDR3: ASNRDRDYEQY
V: TRBV3-1/TRBV3-2; J: TRBJ2-3; D: TRBD2; size: once; CDR3: ASALLAGPTDTQY
V: TRBV6-2/TRBV6-3; J: TRBJ2-4; D: NA; size: NA; CDR3: ASSYSARGGSNIQY
V: TRBV6-1; J: TRBJ2-7; D: NA; size: NA; CDR3: ASSDAYEQY
V: TRBV7-3; J: TRBJ1-1; D: NA; size: NA; CDR3: ASSSGQPNTEAF
V: TRBV27; J: TRBJ2-6; D: NA; size: NA; CDR3: ASSLMTWYDSGANVLT
V: TRBV7-9; J: TRBJ1-3; D: NA; size: NA; CDR3: ASSPPSGQLFGNTIY
V: TRBV6-2/TRBV6-3; J: TRBJ2-1; D: TRBD2; size: once; CDR3: ASSLLAGVIGNEQF
V: TRBV7-9; J: TRBJ2-3; D: NA; size: NA; CDR3: ASSLELRGSTDTQY
V: TRBV7-9; J: TRBJ1-1; D: TRBD1; size: NA; CDR3: ASSFQGGTEAF
V: TRBV24-1; J: TRBJ1-2; D: NA; size: NA; CDR3: ATSDQRQGANYGYT
V: TRBV6-2/TRBV6-3; J: TRBJ1-2; D: NA; size: NA; CDR3: ASSYSIYGYT
V: TRBV5-1; J: TRBJ1-1; D: TRBD1; size: NA; CDR3: ASSLAALQGVGTEAF
V: TRBV4-1; J: TRBJ1-5; D: NA; size: once; CDR3: ASSLGGYNQPQH
V: TRBV11-2; J: TRBJ2-7; D: NA; size: NA; CDR3: ASSFGQTYEQY
V: TRBV6-6; J: TRBJ2-7; D: NA; size: NA; CDR3: ASRRYEQY